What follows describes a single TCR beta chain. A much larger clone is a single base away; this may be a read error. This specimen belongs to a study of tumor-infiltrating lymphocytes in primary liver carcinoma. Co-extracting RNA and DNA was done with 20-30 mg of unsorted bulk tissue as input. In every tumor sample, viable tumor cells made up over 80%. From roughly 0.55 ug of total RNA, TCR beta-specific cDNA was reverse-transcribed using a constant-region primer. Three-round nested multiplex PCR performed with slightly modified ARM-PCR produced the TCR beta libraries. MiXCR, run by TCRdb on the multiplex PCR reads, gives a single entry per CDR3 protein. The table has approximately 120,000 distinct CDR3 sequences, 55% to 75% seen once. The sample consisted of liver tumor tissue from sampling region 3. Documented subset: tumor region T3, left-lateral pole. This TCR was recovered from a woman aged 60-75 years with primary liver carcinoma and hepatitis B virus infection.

The CDR3, as DNA: TGTGCCAGCAAGACTAGCGGGAGGGTGCTCAATGAGCAGTTCTTC. This encodes CASKTSGRVLNEQFF. The chain recombines TRBV28 with TRBJ2-1; 14 positions agree with TRBD2. The CDR3 covers 15 residues. CDR1 is MDHEN, CDR2 SYDVKM, per germline. V gave up 7 bases and J gave up 6 bases; unmatched junction bases: 5.